This T cell receptor (beta chain) was sequenced for a study of T-cell memory formation after mild COVID-19. Trimming took 7 bases from V and 10 from J; bases not matched to a gene: 1. The CDR3 consists of 11 residues. The TCR alpha and TCR beta cDNA libraries, bearing sample barcodes and UMIs, were generated by 5'RACE using constant-segment primers. TCRdb passed the 5' RACE reads through MiXCR, listing each CDR3 protein once. In the table there are roughly 450,000 distinct CDR3 sequences, about 18% of which are singletons. Sequenced: PBMCs or a T cell subset sorted from them (not recorded which). The sequence was obtained from an adult woman who had mild COVID-19 (a few samples of this study predate the infection). Cell type and time point are not known. The chain recombines TRBV12-3 or TRBV12-4 with TRBJ2-1; 10 bases fit TRBD2. The CDR3 protein is CASKGLAEQFF. In DNA, the CDR3 is TGTGCCAGCAAGGGACTAGCGGAGCAGTTCTTC.